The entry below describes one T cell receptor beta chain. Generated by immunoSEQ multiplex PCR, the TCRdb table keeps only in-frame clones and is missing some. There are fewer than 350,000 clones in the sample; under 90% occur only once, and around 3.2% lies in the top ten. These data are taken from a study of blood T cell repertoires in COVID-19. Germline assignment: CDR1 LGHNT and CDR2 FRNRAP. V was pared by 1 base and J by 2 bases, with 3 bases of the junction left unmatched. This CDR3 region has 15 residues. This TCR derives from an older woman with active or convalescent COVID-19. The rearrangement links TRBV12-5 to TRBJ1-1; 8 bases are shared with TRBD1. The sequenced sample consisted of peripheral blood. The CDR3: CASGLGQGLNTEAFF. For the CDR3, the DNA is TGTGCTAGTGGTTTGGGACAGGGGCTAAACACTGAAGCTTTCTTT.